Reported below is one T cell receptor beta chain. How the authors handled the data: Estimation of nucleated cell counts was performed using reference gene primer amplification. TCRdb's table, derived via immunoSEQ multiplex PCR, lists solely in-frame clones and lacks some. V and J calls and clone size are copied from that table; D and trimming were computed from the DNA. Of 390,000 or so clones in the sample, approximately 89% were seen once. The sample is drawn from a study of blood T cell repertoires in COVID-19. On the study more broadly: The origin of the acute and convalescent COVID-19 samples was the United States, Italy and Spain. In each case, the material was cDNA or gDNA derived from T cells, B-cell-depleted T cells, or PBMCs.

During active infection, Seattle patients enrolled and were then monitored through disease. The CDR3 extends over 13 amino acids. V shed 2 bases, J shed 4 bases, and the junction held 2 bases outside the gene matches. Germline V gene lookup returns CDR1 GTSNPN and CDR2 SVGIG (reference sequence). The V call is TRBV30, the J call TRBJ2-7; 10 bases align to TRBD2. This sequence was found in a woman aged 25 to 39 with COVID-19, enrolled during active disease. The sample was peripheral blood. In nucleotides, the CDR3 is TGTGCCTGGAGTTCTAGCGGGGGTTACGAGCAGTACTTC. Translated, it gives CAWSSSGGYEQYF. Filled out from reference TRBV30 and TRBJ2-7, the complete variable domain reads SQTIHQWPATLVQPVGSPLSLECTVEGTSNPNLYWYRQAAGRGLQLLFYSVGIGQISSEVPQNLSASRPQDRQFILSSKKLLLSDSGFYLCAWSSSGGYEQYFGPGTRLTVT.